Following are 6 T cell receptor beta chains from one sample sequenced in a study of T cells in tuberculosis. After thawing and overnight rest, PBMC were stained with GMM-loaded CD1B tetramer, viability dye and anti-CD3 for sorting. The CD1B tetramers carried C32 glucose monomycolate purified from Rhodococcus equi. Method: immunoSEQ multiplex PCR; TCRdb's copy keeps in-frame clones and lacks some. The data contain nearly 60,000 clones, around 90% of them singletons. Sequenced sample: CD1b-GMM tetramer-negative cells sorted from PBMCs. These receptors originate from an adult woman with latent tuberculosis.

This chain joins TRBV18 and TRBJ2-7; no reliable D call. Germline lookup yields CDR1 KGHSH and CDR2 LQKENI. Trimming stripped 2 bases from V and 3 bases from J, with 8 bases between. The CDR3 is made up of 13 amino acids. The CDR3 sequence: CASSPGQNYEQYF. CDR3 DNA: TGTGCCAGCTCACCAGGGCAGAACTACGAGCAGTACTTC.

The chain has TRBV28 and TRBJ2-2; D might be TRBD1 (5 bases). The CDR3 is 15 amino acids. Germline-derived CDR1 and CDR2 are MDHEN and SYDVKM. V was pared by 6 bases and J by 8 bases, with 19 bases between. The CDR3 region is CASRVFPRDSGELFF. DNA of the CDR3: TGTGCCAGCAGAGTTTTTCCCAGGGATTCAGGGGAGCTGTTTTTT.

The chain carries TRBV25-1 and TRBJ1-2; tentative D call: TRBD1 (6 bases). Germline CDR1 is MGHDK and CDR2 is SYGVNS. V lost 2 bases to trimming and J lost 3 bases, with 19 bases between them. The CDR3 has 17 amino acids. In nucleotides, the CDR3 is TGTGCCAGCAGTGAACCCGCCGGGGGGCGTGGGGACTATGGCTACACCTTC. Translating it yields CASSEPAGGRGDYGYTF.

The rearrangement uses TRBV4-3 and TRBJ2-2; no clear D. Germline-derived CDR1 and CDR2 are LGHNA and YSLEER. The CDR3 extends over 15 amino acids. Trimming took off 1 base at V and 5 bases at J, with 11 bases between the two ends. CDR3 in amino acids: CASSQGPRWTGELFF. CDR3 nucleotides: TGCGCCAGCAGCCAAGGCCCTAGATGGACCGGGGAGCTGTTTTTT.

This clone showed up just once. V is TRBV4-3 and J is TRBJ1-4; 7 bases are a match to TRBD1. Unmatched junction bases numbered 12, after V lost 0 bases and J lost 8 bases. CDR1 is LGHNA, CDR2 YSLEER, per germline. This CDR3 spans 17 amino acids. The CDR3 sequence is CASSQDTHRGGREKLFF. The CDR3 DNA reads as TGCGCCAGCAGCCAAGATACACACAGAGGGGGCAGGGAAAAACTGTTTTTT.

The rearrangement uses TRBV30 and TRBJ1-1; no reliable D call. Germline CDR1 is GTSNPN and CDR2 is SVGIG (reference sequence). V was cut by 5 bases and J by 5 bases, with 15 bases left in between. CDR3 length: 13 amino acids. The CDR3 loop is CAWEIFSGTEAFF. The CDR3 region has the DNA TGTGCCTGGGAAATTTTCTCGGGGACTGAAGCTTTCTTT.